The 32 T cell receptor beta chains below were found in one sample sequenced in a study of cytomegalovirus exposure and HLA in healthy donors. PCR employed 60 Vbeta and 13 Jbeta primers. Here immunoSEQ multiplex PCR was the method, and the copy in TCRdb shows in-frame clones only, minus some. Here the sample spans 60,000 to 90,000 clones, less than 75% being singletons. The source material was PBMCs. Every receptor here comes from a man aged 35-49 years in good health and CMV-seropositive.

The chain links TRBV2 to TRBJ1-1; maybe TRBD1 (6 bases). The CDR3 totals 15 residues. Trimming removed 7 bases at V and 6 bases at J, with 21 bases between. Germline V gene sequence: CDR1 SNHLY, CDR2 FYNNEI. This CDR3 is CASTRPDRRRAEAFF. The CDR3 DNA sequence: TGTGCCAGCACCAGACCGGACAGACGGCGAGCTGAAGCTTTCTTT. Full variable domain (missing parts from reference TRBV2 and TRBJ1-1): EPEVTQTPSHQVTQMGQEVILRCVPISNHLYFYWYRQILGQKVEFLVSFYNNEISEKSEIFDDQFSVERPDGSNFTLKIRSTKLEDSAMYFCASTRPDRRRAEAFFGQGTRLTVV.

J is TRBJ1-1 and V is TRBV5-1, with D uncertain. The CDR3 contains 11 residues. Germline values: CDR1 SGHRS, CDR2 YFSETQ. V shed 7 bases and J shed 3 bases, with 7 bases lying between them. CDR3 sequence: CASRRDTEAFF. The CDR3 nucleotides are TGCGCCAGCCGTCGAGACACTGAAGCTTTCTTT. The whole variable domain, remainder taken from reference TRBV5-1 and TRBJ1-1, is KAGVTQTPRYLIKTRGQQVTLSCSPISGHRSVSWYQQTPGQGLQFLFEYFSETQRNKGNFPGRFSGRQFSNSRSEMNVSTLELGDSALYLCASRRDTEAFFGQGTRLTVV.

The chain uses TRBV15 and TRBJ2-3; 9 bases map to TRBD2. V lost 2 bases, J lost 3 bases, and 12 bases stayed unmatched. CDR1 and CDR2 from the germline V gene are LNHNV and YYDKDF (reference sequence). The CDR3 spans 18 residues. The CDR3: CATSRKPASGTNTDTQYF. The CDR3 DNA reads TGTGCCACCAGCAGAAAACCGGCTAGCGGGACTAATACAGATACGCAGTATTTT.

The chain combines TRBV5-4 with TRBJ1-1, with 8 positions matching TRBD1. Losses at the gene ends were 6 bases for V and 3 bases for J; bases not matched to a gene: 16. The CDR3 covers 17 residues. CDR1 and CDR2 (germline): SGHNT, YYREEE (reference sequence). The CDR3 nucleotides read TGTGCCAGCAACATTTTAGCAGGGGGCGCGAGTCACACTGAAGCTTTCTTT. This gives the protein CASNILAGGASHTEAFF.

This clone was found a few times. The chain has TRBV2 and TRBJ1-1; TRBD1 might be the D (5 bases). The V gene's germline CDR1 is SNHLY and CDR2 FYNNEI. Trimming cost V 5 bases and J 0 bases, with 16 bases left between them. The CDR3 contains 16 residues. The CDR3 DNA is TGTGCCAGCAGTCCTCCAAGCCAGGGCATGAACACTGAAGCTTTCTTT. Its translation is CASSPPSQGMNTEAFF.

This chain uses TRBV11-3 with TRBJ2-2; TRBD1 is a possible D gene (5 bases). Germline CDR1 is SGHNT and CDR2 is YENEEA. This CDR3 spans 14 amino acids. The ends were cut back, 2 bases at V and 8 bases at J, with 12 bases in the middle. In DNA, the CDR3 is TGTGCCAGCAGCTTAAAAGGGGAATCGGGGGAGCTGTTTTTT. Translating gives CASSLKGESGELFF.

The chain combines TRBV5-6 with TRBJ2-7, with D perhaps TRBD1 (6 bases). Germline CDR1 reads SGHDT; CDR2 reads YYEEEE. V lost 2 bases and J 1 base, leaving 7 bases between the germline ends. The CDR3 totals 13 residues. CDR3 residues: CASSFGQSYEQYF. In DNA form, the CDR3 reads TGTGCCAGCAGCTTCGGACAGTCCTACGAGCAGTACTTC.

V usage is TRBV4-3 and J usage is TRBJ2-1; the match to TRBD2 covers 9 bases. Germline assignment: CDR1 LGHNA and CDR2 YSLEER. V was pared by 1 base and J by 10 bases, with 8 bases of the junction left unmatched. The CDR3 sequence is 15 residues long. The CDR3 is CASSQVRLAGWEQFF. The CDR3 nucleotides are TGCGCCAGCAGCCAAGTAAGGCTAGCGGGGTGGGAGCAGTTCTTC.

This clone has just a few counts. The V gene is TRBV28, the J gene TRBJ1-4; perhaps TRBD1 as D (6 bases). The V and J ends lost 5 bases and 0 bases respectively, with 7 bases between them. CDR3 length: 14 amino acids. Per the germline V gene, CDR1 is MDHEN and CDR2 is SYDVKM. CDR3 sequence: CASSGQPTNEKLFF. The CDR3 bases are TGTGCCAGCAGTGGACAGCCAACTAATGAAAAACTGTTTTTT.

The chain combines TRBV4-1 with TRBJ1-6; D is undetermined. V was clipped by 1 base and J by 8 bases, with 12 bases between them. The CDR3 contains 15 residues. In germline, CDR1 is MGHRA, CDR2 YSYEKL. DNA for the CDR3: TGCGCCAGCAGCCAAGGATCCTTTTTAGATTCACCCCTCCACTTT. Its translation: CASSQGSFLDSPLHF.

V is TRBV19 and J is TRBJ2-1, with a weak D call TRBD2 (6 bases). This CDR3 is 14 amino acids long. Trimming stripped 0 bases from V and 10 bases from J, with 13 bases between. Germline lookup yields CDR1 LNHDA and CDR2 SQIVND (reference sequence). DNA for the CDR3: TGTGCCAGTAGTATAGAGTTTGTGGGAGGCGAGCAGTTCTTC. It is translated as CASSIEFVGGEQFF.

The gene calls are TRBV6-5 and TRBJ1-2, with 7 bases identical to TRBD1. V was clipped by 8 bases and J by 0 bases; unmatched bases: 3. There are 13 residues in the CDR3. The germline V gene has CDR1 MNHEY and CDR2 SVGAGI. Written as DNA, the CDR3 is TGTGCCAGCGGGCAGGGGGCTAACTATGGCTACACCTTC. Amino acid sequence: CASGQGANYGYTF.

This rearrangement joins TRBV7-2 to TRBJ2-2; TRBD2 matches 13 bases. This CDR3 is built from 17 residues. V shed 5 bases, J shed 7 bases, and the junction held 10 bases outside the gene matches. Per the germline V gene, CDR1 is SGHTA and CDR2 is FQGNSA. The chain's CDR3 is CASSLRTSGSGGGELFF. CDR3 DNA: TGTGCCAGCAGCCTACGGACTAGCGGGAGCGGGGGCGGGGAGCTGTTTTTT. Full variable domain (outside the CDR3, taken from reference TRBV7-2 and TRBJ2-2): GAGVSQSPSNKVTEKGKDVELRCDPISGHTALYWYRQSLGQGLEFLIYFQGNSAPDKSGLPSDRFSAERTGGSVSTLTIQRTQQEDSAVYLCASSLRTSGSGGGELFFGEGSRLTVL.

This chain connects TRBV6-1 to TRBJ1-2; TRBD1 might be the D (5 bases). CDR1 is MNHNS and CDR2 is SASEGT in the germline V gene. This CDR3 has 12 amino acids. V was cut by 3 bases and J by 11 bases, with 13 bases left in between. The CDR3 DNA reads as TGTGCCAGCAGTGACCCGGGGGATCATTACACCTTC. Encoded protein: CASSDPGDHYTF.

The gene calls are TRBV19 and TRBJ2-1; D might be TRBD2 (6 bases). Germline V gene data show CDR1 as LNHDA and CDR2 as SQIVND (reference sequence). This CDR3 spans 13 amino acids. V was shortened by 8 bases and J by 4 bases, with 12 bases between the two germline ends. The chain's CDR3 is CASADGGYNEQFF. DNA for the CDR3: TGTGCCAGTGCCGATGGGGGGTACAATGAGCAGTTCTTC. Looking up the rest from reference TRBV19 and TRBJ2-1 gives the full variable domain: DGGITQSPKYLFRKEGQNVTLSCEQNLNHDAMYWYRQDPGQGLRLIYYSQIVNDFQKGDIAEGYSVSREKKESFPLTVTSAQKNPTAFYLCASADGGYNEQFFGPGTRLTVL.

V gene TRBV5-1 combines with J gene TRBJ1-1, with a possible D match to TRBD1 (5 bases). The CDR3 runs 14 residues. Germline CDR1 and CDR2: SGHRS and YFSETQ. V was clipped by 2 bases and J by 5 bases, with 13 bases between them. Here the CDR3 DNA reads TGCGCCAGCAGCTTAAGACAGCTGGGGACTGAAGCTTTCTTT. Translating it yields CASSLRQLGTEAFF.

This chain uses TRBV6-5 with TRBJ1-1, with D possibly being TRBD1 (6 bases). This CDR3 is built from 13 residues. Per the germline V gene, CDR1 is MNHEY and CDR2 is SVGAGI. The V and J ends lost 5 bases and 10 bases respectively, with 17 bases between them. The CDR3 DNA reads as TGTGCCAGCAGTAAAGGGGACATAAGGGGAGCTTTCTTT. This translates into CASSKGDIRGAFF.

This clone showed up just a few times. V gene TRBV9 combines with J gene TRBJ2-2; D might be TRBD2 (6 bases). V was pared by 2 bases and J by 3 bases, with 14 bases between. The germline gives CDR1 SGDLS, CDR2 YYNGEE. The CDR3 contains 16 residues. The CDR3 protein is CASSVWGRRDTGELFF. CDR3 bases: TGTGCCAGCAGCGTTTGGGGGAGGCGGGACACCGGGGAGCTGTTTTTT.

This clone appeared a few times. This rearrangement joins TRBV5-1 to TRBJ1-1, with a weak D call TRBD1 (5 bases). The germline V gene has CDR1 SGHRS and CDR2 YFSETQ. The CDR3 has 14 amino acids. V lost 5 bases and J lost 1, with 12 bases in between. The CDR3, as DNA: TGCGCCAGCAGTCGAGACAGCTCGAACACTGAAGCTTTCTTT. It codes for CASSRDSSNTEAFF.

The chain recombines TRBV5-1 with TRBJ1-5; possibly TRBD1 for D (5 bases). Germline CDR1 and CDR2: SGHRS and YFSETQ. V lost 0 bases to trimming and J lost 6 bases, with 10 bases between them. The CDR3 is made up of 14 amino acids. The CDR3 DNA sequence: TGCGCCAGCAGCTTGGCGGGGGGAGGTCAGCCCCAGCATTTT. It yields the protein CASSLAGGGQPQHF. The complete variable domain, with remaining parts taken from reference TRBV5-1 and TRBJ1-5, reads KAGVTQTPRYLIKTRGQQVTLSCSPISGHRSVSWYQQTPGQGLQFLFEYFSETQRNKGNFPGRFSGRQFSNSRSEMNVSTLELGDSALYLCASSLAGGGQPQHFGDGTRLSIL.

The chain carries TRBV10-3 and TRBJ2-3; a weak D match, TRBD2 (5 bases). V lost 3 bases and J 0 bases, leaving 13 bases between the germline ends. CDR1 is ENHRY and CDR2 is SYGVKD in the germline V gene. The CDR3 sequence is 16 residues long. The CDR3 loop is CAISERADDSTDTQYF. DNA for the CDR3: TGTGCCATCAGTGAACGAGCGGACGATAGCACAGATACGCAGTATTTT.

This chain connects TRBV25-1 to TRBJ2-7, with 7 bases matching TRBD1. The CDR3 contains 12 residues. CDR1 is MGHDK, CDR2 SYGVNS, per germline. J was trimmed by 7 bases and V by 2 bases; bases with no gene match: 2. CDR3 nucleotide sequence: TGTGCCAGCAGTGAACAGGGGGTAGAGCAGTACTTC. Translated: CASSEQGVEQYF.

The chain employs TRBV5-6 and TRBJ2-7; D gene unclear. Germline-derived CDR1 and CDR2 are SGHDT and YYEEEE. Trimming took off 4 bases at V and 1 base at J, with 12 bases between the two ends. The CDR3 extends over 14 amino acids. The CDR3 nucleotides read TGTGCCAGCAGCAAAGACCGGAGTTCCTACGAGCAGTACTTC. Translating it yields CASSKDRSSYEQYF.

The chain is built from TRBV7-9 and TRBJ2-3; weak D call: TRBD2 (6 bases). This CDR3 has 12 amino acids. From germline, CDR1 is SEHNR and CDR2 FQNEAQ (reference sequence). Trimming pared 6 bases from V and 7 bases from J, leaving 11 bases between. CDR3 amino acids: CASRAGRNTQYF. CDR3 in DNA: TGTGCCAGCAGAGCGGGCAGGAATACGCAGTATTTT.

This clone showed up just a few times. This sequence joins TRBV2 and TRBJ1-2; D perhaps matches TRBD1 (5 bases). Germline lookup yields CDR1 SNHLY and CDR2 FYNNEI. Trimming removed 7 bases at V and 3 bases at J, with 12 bases between. This CDR3 is built from 13 residues. Here the CDR3 DNA reads TGTGCCAGCATTCAGGGTGCAGACTATGGCTACACCTTC. Translating it yields CASIQGADYGYTF.

V and J are TRBV5-1 and TRBJ2-1, with TRBD2 matching over 9 bases. The CDR3 sequence is 15 residues long. The germline V gene encodes CDR1 SGHRS and CDR2 YFSETQ. Losses at the gene ends were 0 bases for V and 7 bases for J; bases not matched to a gene: 5. In DNA, the CDR3 is TGCGCCAGCAGCTTGGTTGTCAGCGGGGGGAATGAGCAGTTCTTC. The encoded protein is CASSLVVSGGNEQFF.

In its sample, this clone was seen once. The J gene is TRBJ1-1, the V gene TRBV27; TRBD1 aligns across 7 bases. This CDR3 spans 15 amino acids. V lost 4 bases to trimming and J lost 1 base; unmatched junction nucleotides: 6. Germline V gene lookup returns CDR1 MNHEY and CDR2 SMNVEV (reference sequence). In DNA form, the CDR3 reads TGTGCCAGCAGTTCTCGACGACAGGGGAACACTGAAGCTTTCTTT. This translates into CASSSRRQGNTEAFF.

V and J are TRBV5-1 and TRBJ1-3; D is uncertain. Trimming pared 0 bases from V and 0 bases from J, leaving 10 bases between. The CDR3 has 16 residues. Looked up from germline, CDR1 is SGHRS and CDR2 is YFSETQ. Here the CDR3 reads CASSLVGSSSGNTIYF. Written as DNA, the CDR3 is TGCGCCAGCAGCTTGGTGGGCTCAAGCTCTGGAAACACCATATATTTT.

The rearrangement joins TRBV7-2 to TRBJ2-2; D not resolved. Germline lookup yields CDR1 SGHTA and CDR2 FQGNSA. There are 11 residues in the CDR3. V was pared by 3 bases and J by 7 bases, with 3 bases between. The CDR3 region is CASSFIGELFF. The CDR3 nucleotides read TGTGCCAGCAGCTTCATCGGGGAGCTGTTTTTT. Variable domain in full (rest from reference TRBV7-2 and TRBJ2-2): GAGVSQSPSNKVTEKGKDVELRCDPISGHTALYWYRQSLGQGLEFLIYFQGNSAPDKSGLPSDRFSAERTGGSVSTLTIQRTQQEDSAVYLCASSFIGELFFGEGSRLTVL.

The chain links TRBV6-5 to TRBJ2-3; 10 bases are shared with TRBD2. The CDR3 runs 15 residues. With V trimmed by 6 bases and J by 2 bases, 5 bases remained unmatched. Germline V gene lookup returns CDR1 MNHEY and CDR2 SVGAGI. The CDR3 region is CASSLLAGDTDTQYF. The CDR3 DNA follows: TGTGCCAGCAGCCTCCTAGCGGGAGACACAGATACGCAGTATTTT.

V usage is TRBV5-4 and J usage is TRBJ1-5; no reliable D call. In germline, CDR1 is SGHNT, CDR2 YYREEE (reference sequence). The CDR3 is made up of 15 amino acids. The V end was cut by 0 bases, the J end by 0 bases, with 7 bases between. CDR3 sequence (DNA): TGTGCCAGCAGCTTGGCCGGGGATAGCAATCAGCCCCAGCATTTT. It yields the protein CASSLAGDSNQPQHF.

The CDR3 nucleotides are TGTGCCAGCAGTTTTGGGGGCTTGGAGACCCAGTACTTC. Amino acids: CASSFGGLETQYF. The V and J genes are TRBV27 and TRBJ2-5; maybe TRBD1 (6 bases). Trimming removed 3 bases at V and 5 bases at J, with 10 bases between. The length of the CDR3 is 13 residues. Germline V CDR1 and CDR2: MNHEY, SMNVEV (reference sequence).